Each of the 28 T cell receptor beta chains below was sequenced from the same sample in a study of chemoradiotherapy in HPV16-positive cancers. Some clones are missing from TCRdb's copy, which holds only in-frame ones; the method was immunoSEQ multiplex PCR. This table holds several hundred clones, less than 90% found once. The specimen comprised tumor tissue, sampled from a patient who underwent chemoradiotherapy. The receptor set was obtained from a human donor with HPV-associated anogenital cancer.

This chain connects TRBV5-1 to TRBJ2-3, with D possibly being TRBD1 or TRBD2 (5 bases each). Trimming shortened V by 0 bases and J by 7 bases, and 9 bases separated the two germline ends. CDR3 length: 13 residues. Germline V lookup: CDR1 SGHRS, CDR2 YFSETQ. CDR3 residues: CASSLAGTYTQYF. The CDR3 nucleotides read TGCGCCAGCAGCTTGGCCGGGACCTATACGCAGTATTTT.

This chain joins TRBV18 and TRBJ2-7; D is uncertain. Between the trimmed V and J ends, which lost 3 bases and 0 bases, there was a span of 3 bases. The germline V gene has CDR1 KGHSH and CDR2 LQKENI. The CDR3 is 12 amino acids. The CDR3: CASSPVSYEQYF. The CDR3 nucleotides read TGTGCCAGCTCACCCGTCTCCTACGAGCAGTACTTC.

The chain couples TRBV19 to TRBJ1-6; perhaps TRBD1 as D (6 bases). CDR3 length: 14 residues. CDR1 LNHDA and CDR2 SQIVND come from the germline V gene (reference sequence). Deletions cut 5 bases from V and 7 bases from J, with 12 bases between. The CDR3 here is CASSFRGDNSPLHF. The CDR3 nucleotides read TGTGCCAGTAGTTTCAGGGGAGACAATTCACCCCTCCACTTT.

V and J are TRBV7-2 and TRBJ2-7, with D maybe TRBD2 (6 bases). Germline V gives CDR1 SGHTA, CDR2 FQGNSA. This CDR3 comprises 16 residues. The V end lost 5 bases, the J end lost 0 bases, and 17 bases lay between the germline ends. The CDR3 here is CASSPGPETSSYEQYF. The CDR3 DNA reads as TGTGCCAGCAGCCCCGGACCCGAGACTAGCTCCTACGAGCAGTACTTC.

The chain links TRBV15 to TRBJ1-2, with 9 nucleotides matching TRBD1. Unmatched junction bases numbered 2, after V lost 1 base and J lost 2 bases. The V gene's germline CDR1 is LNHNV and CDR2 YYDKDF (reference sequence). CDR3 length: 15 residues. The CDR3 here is CATSRGDRGNYGYTF. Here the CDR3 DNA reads TGTGCCACCAGCAGAGGCGACAGGGGGAACTATGGCTACACCTTC.

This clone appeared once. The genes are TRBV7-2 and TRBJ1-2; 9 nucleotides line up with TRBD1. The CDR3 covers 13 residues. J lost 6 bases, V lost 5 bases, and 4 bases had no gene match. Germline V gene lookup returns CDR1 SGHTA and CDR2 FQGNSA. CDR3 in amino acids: CASSPRTGDGYTF. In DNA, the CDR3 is TGTGCCAGCAGCCCAAGGACAGGGGATGGCTACACCTTC. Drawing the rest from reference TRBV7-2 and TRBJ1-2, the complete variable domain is GAGVSQSPSNKVTEKGKDVELRCDPISGHTALYWYRQSLGQGLEFLIYFQGNSAPDKSGLPSDRFSAERTGGSVSTLTIQRTQQEDSAVYLCASSPRTGDGYTFGSGTRLTVV.

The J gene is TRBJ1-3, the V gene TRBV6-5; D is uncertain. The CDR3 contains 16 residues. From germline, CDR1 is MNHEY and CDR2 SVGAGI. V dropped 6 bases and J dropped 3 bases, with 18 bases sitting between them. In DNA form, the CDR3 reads TGTGCCAGCAGATACACCGAGGATATAGGTGGAAACACCATATATTTT. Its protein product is CASRYTEDIGGNTIYF.

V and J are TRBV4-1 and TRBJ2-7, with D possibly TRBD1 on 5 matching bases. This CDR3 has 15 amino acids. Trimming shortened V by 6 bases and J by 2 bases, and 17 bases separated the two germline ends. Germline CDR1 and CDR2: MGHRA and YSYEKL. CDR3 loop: CASSQSGGAAYEQYF. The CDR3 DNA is TGCGCCAGCAGTCAATCAGGTGGGGCCGCCTACGAGCAGTACTTC.

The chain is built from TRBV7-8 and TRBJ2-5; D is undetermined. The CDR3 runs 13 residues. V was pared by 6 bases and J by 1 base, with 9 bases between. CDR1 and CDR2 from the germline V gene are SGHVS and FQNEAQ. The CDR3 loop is CASRGYPQETQYF. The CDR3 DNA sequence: TGTGCCAGCAGGGGTTACCCCCAAGAGACCCAGTACTTC.

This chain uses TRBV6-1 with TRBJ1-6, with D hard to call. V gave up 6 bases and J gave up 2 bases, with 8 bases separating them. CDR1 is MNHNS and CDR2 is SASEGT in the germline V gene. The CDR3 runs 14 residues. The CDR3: CASSSGPYNSPLHF. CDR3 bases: TGTGCCAGCAGCTCTGGCCCCTATAATTCACCCCTCCACTTT.

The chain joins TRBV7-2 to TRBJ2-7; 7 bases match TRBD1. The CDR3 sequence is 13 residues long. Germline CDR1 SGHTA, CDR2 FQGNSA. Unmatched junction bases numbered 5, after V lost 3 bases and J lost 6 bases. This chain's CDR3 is CASSFKTGFEQYF. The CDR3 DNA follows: TGTGCCAGCAGCTTTAAGACAGGGTTCGAGCAGTACTTC.

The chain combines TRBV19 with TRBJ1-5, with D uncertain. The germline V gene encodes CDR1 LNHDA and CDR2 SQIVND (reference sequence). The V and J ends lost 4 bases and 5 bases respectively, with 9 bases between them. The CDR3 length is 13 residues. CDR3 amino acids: CASSTQADQPQHF. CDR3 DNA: TGTGCCAGTAGTACCCAGGCAGATCAGCCCCAGCATTTT.

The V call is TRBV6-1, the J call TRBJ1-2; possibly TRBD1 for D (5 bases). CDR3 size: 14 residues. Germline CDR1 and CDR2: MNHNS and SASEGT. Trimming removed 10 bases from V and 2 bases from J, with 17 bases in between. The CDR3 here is CANPGGGTNYGYTF. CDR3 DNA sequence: TGTGCCAACCCCGGGGGGGGAACCAACTATGGCTACACCTTC.

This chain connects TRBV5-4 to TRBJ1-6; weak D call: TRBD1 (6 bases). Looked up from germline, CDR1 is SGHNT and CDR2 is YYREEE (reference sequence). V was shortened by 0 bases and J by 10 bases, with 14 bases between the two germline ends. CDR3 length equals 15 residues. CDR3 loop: CASSLDLGARSPLHF. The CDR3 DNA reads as TGTGCCAGCAGCTTGGATCTGGGGGCACGGTCACCCCTCCACTTT. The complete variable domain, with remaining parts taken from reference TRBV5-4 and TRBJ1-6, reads ETGVTQSPTHLIKTRGQQVTLRCSSQSGHNTVSWYQQALGQGPQFIFQYYREEENGRGNFPPRFSGLQFPNYSSELNVNALELDDSALYLCASSLDLGARSPLHFGNGTRLTVT.

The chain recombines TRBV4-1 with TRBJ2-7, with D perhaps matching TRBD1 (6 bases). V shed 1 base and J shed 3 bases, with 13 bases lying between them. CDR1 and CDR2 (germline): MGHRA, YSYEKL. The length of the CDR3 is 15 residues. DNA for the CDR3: TGCGCCAGCAGCCAAGGGGACACAGGATACTACGAGCAGTACTTC. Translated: CASSQGDTGYYEQYF.

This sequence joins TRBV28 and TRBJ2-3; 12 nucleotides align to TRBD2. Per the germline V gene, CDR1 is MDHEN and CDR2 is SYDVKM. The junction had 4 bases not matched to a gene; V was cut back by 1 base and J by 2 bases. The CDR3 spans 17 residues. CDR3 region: CASSLYTSGGPTDTQYF. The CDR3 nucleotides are TGTGCCAGCAGTTTATATACTAGCGGGGGGCCCACAGATACGCAGTATTTT.

The CDR3 sequence: CASSLGTDTQYF. Written as DNA, the CDR3 is TGTGCCAGCAGCTTAGGCACAGATACGCAGTATTTT. V gene TRBV7-9 combines with J gene TRBJ2-3; D unresolved. V dropped 1 base and J dropped 1 base, with 0 bases sitting between them. This CDR3 has 12 residues. CDR1 and CDR2 from the germline V gene are SEHNR and FQNEAQ (reference sequence).

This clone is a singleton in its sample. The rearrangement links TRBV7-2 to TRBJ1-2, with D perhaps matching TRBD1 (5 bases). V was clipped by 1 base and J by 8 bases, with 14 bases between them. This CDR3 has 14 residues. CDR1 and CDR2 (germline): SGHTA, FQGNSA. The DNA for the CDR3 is TGTGCCAGCAGCTTAGGAGGCAGGGTAGACGGCTACACCTTC. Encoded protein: CASSLGGRVDGYTF.

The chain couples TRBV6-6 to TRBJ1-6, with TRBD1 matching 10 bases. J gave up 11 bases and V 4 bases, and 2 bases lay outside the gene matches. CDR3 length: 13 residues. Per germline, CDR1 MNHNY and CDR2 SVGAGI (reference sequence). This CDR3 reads CASSSGQGAPLHF. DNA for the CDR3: TGTGCCAGCAGTTCAGGACAGGGGGCACCCCTCCACTTT.

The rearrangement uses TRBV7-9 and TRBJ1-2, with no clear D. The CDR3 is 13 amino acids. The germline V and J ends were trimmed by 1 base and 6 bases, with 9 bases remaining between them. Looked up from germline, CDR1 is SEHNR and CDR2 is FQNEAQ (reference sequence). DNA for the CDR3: TGTGCCAGCAGCTTAGGGCCAGCGGATGGCTACACCTTC. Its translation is CASSLGPADGYTF.

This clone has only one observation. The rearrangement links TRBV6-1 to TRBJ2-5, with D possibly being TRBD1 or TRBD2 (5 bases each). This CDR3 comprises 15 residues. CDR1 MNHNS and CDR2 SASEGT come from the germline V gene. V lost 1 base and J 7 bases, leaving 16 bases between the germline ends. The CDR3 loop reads CASSEGPGTVGTQYF. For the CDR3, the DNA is TGTGCCAGCAGTGAAGGGCCAGGGACCGTCGGGACCCAGTACTTC.

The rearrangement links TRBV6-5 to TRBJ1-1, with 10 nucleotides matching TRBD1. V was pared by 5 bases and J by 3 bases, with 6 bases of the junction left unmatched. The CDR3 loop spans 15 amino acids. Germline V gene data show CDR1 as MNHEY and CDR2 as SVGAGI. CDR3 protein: CASSGTGAQDTEAFF. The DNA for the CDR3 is TGTGCCAGCAGTGGGACAGGGGCGCAGGACACTGAAGCTTTCTTT.

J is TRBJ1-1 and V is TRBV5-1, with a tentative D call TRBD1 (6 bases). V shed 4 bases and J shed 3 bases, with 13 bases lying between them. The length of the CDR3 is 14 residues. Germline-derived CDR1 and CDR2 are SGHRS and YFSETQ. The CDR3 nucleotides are TGCGCCAGCAGCGTACAGGGTATTGACACTGAAGCTTTCTTT. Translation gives CASSVQGIDTEAFF.

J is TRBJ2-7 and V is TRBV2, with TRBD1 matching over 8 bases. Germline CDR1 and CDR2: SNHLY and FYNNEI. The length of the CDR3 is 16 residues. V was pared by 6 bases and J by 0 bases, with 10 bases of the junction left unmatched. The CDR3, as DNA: TGTGCCAGCAGCCCAGTAGACAGGGGCACCTCCTACGAGCAGTACTTC. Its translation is CASSPVDRGTSYEQYF. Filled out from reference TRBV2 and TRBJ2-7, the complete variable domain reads EPEVTQTPSHQVTQMGQEVILRCVPISNHLYFYWYRQILGQKVEFLVSFYNNEISEKSEIFDDQFSVERPDGSNFTLKIRSTKLEDSAMYFCASSPVDRGTSYEQYFGPGTRLTVT.

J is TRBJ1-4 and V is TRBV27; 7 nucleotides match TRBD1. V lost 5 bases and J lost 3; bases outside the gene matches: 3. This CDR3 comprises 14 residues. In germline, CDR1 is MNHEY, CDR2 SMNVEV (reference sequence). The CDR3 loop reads CASSLDRSNEKLFF. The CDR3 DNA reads TGTGCCAGCAGTCTGGACAGGTCTAATGAAAAACTGTTTTTT.

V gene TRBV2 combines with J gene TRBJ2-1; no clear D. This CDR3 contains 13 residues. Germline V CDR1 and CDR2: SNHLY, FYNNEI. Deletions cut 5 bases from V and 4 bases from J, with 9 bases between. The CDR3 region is CASSIGWYNEQFF. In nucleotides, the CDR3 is TGTGCCAGCAGTATTGGCTGGTACAATGAGCAGTTCTTC.

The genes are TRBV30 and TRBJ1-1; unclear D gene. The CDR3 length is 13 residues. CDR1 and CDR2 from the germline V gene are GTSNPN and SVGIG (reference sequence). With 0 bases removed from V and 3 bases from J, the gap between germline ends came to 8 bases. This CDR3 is CAWSVGSHTEAFF. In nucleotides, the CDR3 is TGTGCCTGGAGTGTAGGAAGTCACACTGAAGCTTTCTTT.

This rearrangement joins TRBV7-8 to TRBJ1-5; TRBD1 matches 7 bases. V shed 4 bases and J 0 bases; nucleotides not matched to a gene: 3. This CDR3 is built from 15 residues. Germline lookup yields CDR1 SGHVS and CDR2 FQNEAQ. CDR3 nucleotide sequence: TGTGCCAGCAGCTCGACAGGGAATAGCAATCAGCCCCAGCATTTT. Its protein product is CASSSTGNSNQPQHF.